Listed here are 7 T cell receptor beta chains from one sample, sequenced in a study of blood T cell repertoires in COVID-19. Some clones are missing from TCRdb's copy, which holds only in-frame ones; the method was immunoSEQ multiplex PCR. Of around 230,000 clones listed, 83% are singletons. Sequenced input: peripheral blood. The source is a woman in her seventies with active or convalescent COVID-19.

The chain has TRBV30 and TRBJ2-3; 7 bases agree with TRBD2. Looked up from germline, CDR1 is GTSNPN and CDR2 is SVGIG (reference sequence). This CDR3 region has 13 residues. Trimming at V came to 3 bases and at J to 4 bases, leaving 4 bases not matched to a gene. The CDR3 bases are TGTGCCTGGAGGCCAGCGGGGTCAGATACGCAGTATTTT. Protein product: CAWRPAGSDTQYF.

The table lists this clone with a few counts. This chain uses TRBV7-9 with TRBJ1-1; weak D call: TRBD1 (5 bases). Germline V gene lookup returns CDR1 SEHNR and CDR2 FQNEAQ (reference sequence). V was trimmed by 8 bases and J by 4 bases, leaving 17 bases between them. The CDR3 runs 14 residues. The CDR3 sequence: CASQSLDGGTEAFF. The CDR3 coding sequence is TGTGCCAGCCAATCGTTGGACGGGGGCACTGAAGCTTTCTTT.

With regard to this clone: Different DNA sequences within this sample yield the same CDR3. The gene calls are TRBV7-2 and TRBJ2-7, with D possibly TRBD1 on 5 matching bases. Trimming removed 3 bases from V and 0 bases from J, with 12 bases in between. The CDR3 consists of 15 residues. Germline V gives CDR1 SGHTA, CDR2 FQGNSA. The CDR3 coding sequence is TGTGCCAGCAGCTTTGGTCAGGGAAGCTCCTACGAGCAGTACTTC. It specifies CASSFGQGSSYEQYF.

The chain uses TRBV3-1 (or the pseudogene TRBV3-2) and TRBJ2-5; the match to TRBD2 covers 8 bases. Germline V CDR1 and CDR2: LGHDT, YNNKEL (reference sequence). With V trimmed by 4 bases and J by 5 bases, 15 bases remained unmatched. CDR3 length: 17 amino acids. The CDR3 DNA reads TGTGCCAGCAGCCCGCTCGGTTGGCGGGGGGAAGGCGAGACCCAGTACTTC. Translated: CASSPLGWRGEGETQYF.

The rearrangement links TRBV28 to TRBJ2-1; D is unresolved. The CDR3 totals 12 residues. The ends were cut back, 6 bases at V and 8 bases at J, with 11 bases in the middle. Looked up from germline, CDR1 is MDHEN and CDR2 is SYDVKM. CDR3 loop: CASSTYHHEQFF. The CDR3 DNA follows: TGTGCCAGCAGCACCTATCATCATGAGCAGTTCTTC.

The chain employs TRBV7-2 and TRBJ1-2, with 7 bases matching TRBD1. The V and J ends lost 5 bases and 7 bases, in that order; junction bases with no gene match: 13. The CDR3 length is 15 residues. Germline V CDR1 and CDR2: SGHTA, FQGNSA. The CDR3 protein is CASSAYQGGAGGYTF. The CDR3 coding sequence is TGTGCCAGCAGCGCTTATCAAGGGGGCGCGGGTGGCTACACCTTC.

This rearrangement joins TRBV4-3 to TRBJ1-2; D is possibly TRBD1 (5 bases). Trimming stripped 3 bases from V and 4 bases from J, with 18 bases between. The CDR3 has 16 amino acids. Germline CDR1 and CDR2: LGHNA and YSLEER. The CDR3 nucleotides are TGCGCCAGCAGCCAGCCTGACAGCCCTTCCTTCTATGGCTACACCTTC. Encoded protein: CASSQPDSPSFYGYTF.